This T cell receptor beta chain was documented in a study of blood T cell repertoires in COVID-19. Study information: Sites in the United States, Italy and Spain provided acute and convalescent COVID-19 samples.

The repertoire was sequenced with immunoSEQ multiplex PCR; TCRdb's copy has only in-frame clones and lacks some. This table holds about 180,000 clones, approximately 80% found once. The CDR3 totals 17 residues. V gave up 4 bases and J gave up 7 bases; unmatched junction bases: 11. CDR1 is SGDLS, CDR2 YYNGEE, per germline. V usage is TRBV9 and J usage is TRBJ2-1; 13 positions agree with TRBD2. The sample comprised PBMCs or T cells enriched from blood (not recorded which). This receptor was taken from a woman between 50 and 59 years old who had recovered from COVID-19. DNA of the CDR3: TGTGCCAGCAGCCGAGCACCGGGACTAGCGGGAAATAATGAGCAGTTCTTC. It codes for CASSRAPGLAGNNEQFF.